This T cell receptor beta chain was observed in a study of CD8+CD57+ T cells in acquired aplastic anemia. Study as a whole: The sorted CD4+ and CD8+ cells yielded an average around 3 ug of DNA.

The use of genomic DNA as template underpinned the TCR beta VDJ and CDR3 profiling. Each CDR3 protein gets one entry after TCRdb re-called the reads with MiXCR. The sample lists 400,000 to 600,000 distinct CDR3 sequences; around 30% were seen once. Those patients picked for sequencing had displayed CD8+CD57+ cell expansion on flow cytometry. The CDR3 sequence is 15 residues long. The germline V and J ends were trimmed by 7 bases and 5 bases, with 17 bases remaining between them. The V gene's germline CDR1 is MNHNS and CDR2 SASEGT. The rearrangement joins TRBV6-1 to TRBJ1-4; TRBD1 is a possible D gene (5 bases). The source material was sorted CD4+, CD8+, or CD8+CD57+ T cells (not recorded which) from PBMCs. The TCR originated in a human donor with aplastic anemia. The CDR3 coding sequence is TGTGCCAGCAACGATCAGGGAGACCCAAATGAAAAACTGTTTTTT. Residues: CASNDQGDPNEKLFF.